One and the same sample provided the 14 T cell receptor beta chains below, sequenced in a study of T-cell memory formation after mild COVID-19. TCRdb independently ran MiXCR on the 5' RACE reads; one entry per CDR3 protein. The table lists about 350,000 distinct CDR3 sequences, roughly 15% of them singletons, with about 24% in the top ten. Sequencing was done on a sample of PBMCs or a T cell subset sorted from them (not recorded which). These receptors were obtained from a man aged 18 to 29 who had mild COVID-19 (a few samples of this study predate the infection). Cell type and time point are not known.

V and J are TRBV24-1 and TRBJ2-2; D not resolved. The V end lost 7 bases, the J end lost 1 base, and 6 bases lay between the germline ends. CDR1 and CDR2 from the germline V gene are KGHDR and SFDVKD. The CDR3 covers 13 residues. The CDR3 DNA sequence: TGTGCCACCAGGGTCGAGAACACCGGGGAGCTGTTTTTT. It yields the protein CATRVENTGELFF.

The CDR3 spells CSVRGVRLAAKNIQYF. CDR3 DNA sequence: TGCAGTGTTCGGGGGGTGAGACTAGCGGCCAAAAACATTCAGTACTTC. The V gene is TRBV20-1, the J gene TRBJ2-4, with TRBD2 matching 8 bases. CDR1 is DFQATT and CDR2 is SNEGSKA in the germline V gene (reference sequence). This CDR3 spans 16 amino acids. V lost 7 bases to trimming and J lost 1 base; unmatched junction nucleotides: 12.

J is TRBJ2-7 and V is TRBV6-1; D is uncertain. Germline CDR1 is MNHNS and CDR2 is SASEGT. This CDR3 is built from 13 residues. V lost 4 bases and J lost 3, with 10 bases in between. Written as DNA, the CDR3 is TGTGCCAGCAGTGTGGCGGATAACTACGAGCAGTACGTC. Protein product: CASSVADNYEQYV.

This chain joins TRBV6-5 and TRBJ1-2, with D hard to call. The length of the CDR3 is 15 residues. CDR1 and CDR2 from the germline V gene are MNHEY and SVGAGI. Trimming shortened V by 6 bases and J by 2 bases, and 16 bases separated the two germline ends. The CDR3 DNA reads TGTGCCAGCAGCCACCGCGTAGGGAGGAACTATGGCTACACCTTC. This gives the protein CASSHRVGRNYGYTF.

This clonotype appeared a few times. V is TRBV7-2 and J is TRBJ2-7, with D perhaps assigned TRBD1 or TRBD2 (5 bases each). CDR1 and CDR2 (germline): SGHTA, FQGNSA. Trimming took off 5 bases at V and 10 bases at J, with 15 bases between the two ends. The CDR3 runs 12 residues. CDR3 sequence reads: CASSNHPGLQYV. The DNA of the CDR3 is TGTGCCAGCAGCAACCACCCGGGGCTTCAGTACGTC.

This clonotype was observed at least ten times. V gene TRBV2 combines with J gene TRBJ1-1; D gene unclear. Between the trimmed V and J ends, which lost 6 bases and 1 base, there was a span of 3 bases. The CDR3 totals 11 residues. Germline loops: CDR1 SNHLY, CDR2 FYNNEI. The CDR3 DNA reads as TGTGCCAGCAGGGAGAACACTGAAGCTTTCTTT. Amino acids: CASRENTEAFF.

J is TRBJ1-2 and V is TRBV20-1, with a weak D call TRBD1 (5 bases). This CDR3 is 15 amino acids long. From germline, CDR1 is DFQATT and CDR2 SNEGSKA (reference sequence). V was trimmed by 3 bases and J by 8 bases, leaving 22 bases between them. The CDR3 DNA sequence: TGCAGTGCTAGGGGCGTTTTGCCCTGGGACGGGGGCTACACCTTC. It encodes CSARGVLPWDGGYTF.

This rearrangement joins TRBV5-1 to TRBJ2-2; D tentatively fits TRBD1 or TRBD2 (5 bases each). V shed 1 base and J shed 6 bases, with 7 bases lying between them. This CDR3 has 13 residues. Looked up from germline, CDR1 is SGHRS and CDR2 is YFSETQ. The CDR3 nucleotides read TGCGCCAGCAGCTTGCTGGGGGCCGGGGAGCTGTTTTTT. It encodes CASSLLGAGELFF.

This clonotype was seen a few times. This may stem from a read error, because a much larger clone lies one nucleotide away. This rearrangement joins TRBV6-4 to TRBJ2-3, with 10 bases identical to TRBD1. Germline values: CDR1 MRHNA, CDR2 SNTAGT. The CDR3 is 15 amino acids. Trimming took 3 bases from V and 1 from J; bases not matched to a gene: 1. CDR3 sequence reads: CASSEGTGGTDTQYF. In DNA form, the CDR3 reads TGTGCCAGCAGTGAGGGGACAGGGGGCACAGATACGCAGTATTTT.

The V and J genes are TRBV24-1 and TRBJ2-5, with unresolved D. This CDR3 has 13 residues. Germline CDR1 reads KGHDR; CDR2 reads SFDVKD. V was cut by 3 bases and J by 5 bases, with 9 bases left in between. The chain's CDR3 is CATSDVGEETQYF. In DNA form, the CDR3 reads TGTGCCACCAGTGATGTAGGTGAGGAGACCCAGTACTTC.

This clonotype was picked up a small number of times. This rearrangement joins TRBV6-2 or TRBV6-3 to TRBJ2-7; D is unclear. Germline values: CDR1 MNHEY, CDR2 SVGEGT. This CDR3 has 11 residues. The V gene lost 2 bases and the J gene lost 10 bases, with 9 bases spanning the gap. This CDR3 is CASSYGPSQYV. The CDR3, as DNA: TGTGCCAGCAGTTACGGACCAAGTCAGTACGTC.

This clonotype was found once. The V gene is TRBV2, the J gene TRBJ1-3; unclear D gene. Trimming removed 4 bases from V and 0 bases from J, with 7 bases in between. CDR3 length equals 14 residues. The germline V gene has CDR1 SNHLY and CDR2 FYNNEI. CDR3 loop: CASSGHFSGNTIYF. CDR3 nucleotides: TGTGCCAGCAGTGGTCATTTCTCTGGAAACACCATATATTTT.

The chain couples TRBV27 to TRBJ1-2; the D is unclear. Trimming left V 0 bases short and J 2 bases short, with 10 bases between. The CDR3 is 15 amino acids. Germline-derived CDR1 and CDR2 are MNHEY and SMNVEV (reference sequence). The CDR3 sequence is CASSLSAVLNYGYTF. For the CDR3, the DNA is TGTGCCAGCAGTTTATCCGCAGTGTTGAACTATGGCTACACCTTC.

This clonotype was seen more than once but under ten times. The chain uses TRBV9 and TRBJ1-1; no clear D. This CDR3 spans 14 amino acids. V lost 2 bases, J lost 1 base, and 9 bases lay in between. Germline values: CDR1 SGDLS, CDR2 YYNGEE. This CDR3 is CASSVSMWNTEAFF. The CDR3 region has the DNA TGTGCCAGCAGCGTTAGTATGTGGAACACTGAAGCTTTCTTT.